This T cell receptor beta chain was profiled in a study of T-cell memory formation after mild COVID-19 (TCRdb year 2021). Study-wide context: TCR sequence clusters from the two donors were largely donor specific. In two donors, T-cell clones that expanded and contracted after mild COVID-19 were followed by sequencing TCRalpha and TCRbeta repertoires longitudinally. The cohort was made up of two young adult volunteers, one female and one male, who were previously healthy.

Only one count was recorded for this clonotype. This receptor's antigen is unknown. The input lacks base qualities; no much larger clone sits a single base away. V loses 6 bases of germline sequence and J loses 5 bases, and the interval between the two ends is 17 bases. Taken from the germline V gene (reference sequence), the CDR1 and CDR2 loops are DFQATT and SNEGSKA. Including cysteine and phenylalanine, the CDR3 has 13 amino acids. The retained sequence is limited to the CDR3, 39 bases, with the frame set at the first base. Ficoll-Paque density gradient centrifugation was used to isolate PBMCs. Study-level results and caveats: Contracting CD4+ clones were located mainly in the CM and EM memory subsets, whereas CD8+ clones were found to be enriched in EMRA. Clones that contracted from day 15 to 85 showed balanced CD4/CD8 phenotypes, whereas a second wave of clones that expanded from day 15 to 37 leaned towards CD4+. The study covered only two mild cases, and larger cohorts including severe cases with pre-infection samples were considered necessary. The detection of some responding clones in pre-infection memory suggests that pre-existing cross-reactive memory T cells joined the SARS-CoV-2 response. SARS-CoV-2 specificity was not confirmed for the second-wave clones peaking on day 37.

The run used an Illumina NovaSeq 6000. cDNA libraries for TCRalpha and TCRbeta were prepared by 5'RACE using constant-segment primers, with sample barcodes and unique molecular identifiers added. Trizol reagent was used to extract RNA from every sample. Libraries were amplified in two PCR steps, with a second sample barcode and Illumina TruSeq adapters added in the second step. Sequencing of the libraries was done on an Illumina NovaSeq, producing 2 x 150 bp paired-end reads. Regarding the original processing steps: Demultiplexing of reads and collapsing into UMI-guided consensus sequences were performed with migec v1.2.7. Using mixcr v2.1.11, UMI consensuses were aligned to TRA and TRB V and J templates and then assembled into clonotypes. Clonotypes were classified as expanded or contracted when called significant by both edgeR and NoisET, with noise models trained on biological replicates. For edgeR calls, the cutoffs were a false discovery rate-adjusted p below 0.01 and a log2 fold-change threshold of 1. As an exploratory analysis of dynamics, max-normalized trajectories of the 1000 most abundant clonotypes were examined with PCA combined with hierarchical clustering. Each responding clone was given a CD4 or CD8 phenotype based on the CD4+ and CD8+ repertoires, which had been sequenced separately. TCRdb trimmed public reads at Q25 via fastp, called clones via MiXCR and kept in-frame beta chains. All rows with the same CDR3 protein become a single entry with the most common DNA and genes. TCRdb, not the authors, supplied the V and J calls. This sample holds approximately 500,000 distinct CDR3 sequences; roughly 25% were observed only once. 9.5% to 15% of the sample lies in the top ten.

The chain couples TRBV20-1 to TRBJ2-7, with TRBD2 tentatively as D gene (6 bases match). The sequenced sample was PBMCs or a T cell subset sorted from them (not recorded which). This clonotype was sampled from an adult woman who had mild COVID-19 (a few samples of this study predate the infection). The sample titles of this study are shuffled in the database, so cell type and time point are left out; the donor was told from shared clones. The nucleotide sequence reads as follows: TGCAGTGCACCCACAGGAGGGGTCCACGAGCAGTACTTC. Its amino acids are CSAPTGGVHEQYF.